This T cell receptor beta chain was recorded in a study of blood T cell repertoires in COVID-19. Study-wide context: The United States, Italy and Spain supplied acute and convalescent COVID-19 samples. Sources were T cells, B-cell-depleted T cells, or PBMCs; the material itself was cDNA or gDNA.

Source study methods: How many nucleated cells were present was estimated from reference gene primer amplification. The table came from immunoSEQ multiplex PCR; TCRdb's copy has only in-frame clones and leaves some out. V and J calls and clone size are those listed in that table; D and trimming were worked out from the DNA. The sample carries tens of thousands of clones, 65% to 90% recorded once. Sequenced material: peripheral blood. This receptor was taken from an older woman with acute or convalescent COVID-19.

CDR3 amino acids: CASSQYYSSGNTIYF. The DNA for the CDR3 is TGCGCCAGCAGCCAATACTATAGCTCTGGAAACACCATATATTTT. The chain combines TRBV4-1 with TRBJ1-3; D is unresolved. Per the germline V gene, CDR1 is MGHRA and CDR2 is YSYEKL. The CDR3 is 15 residues long. Between the trimmed V and J ends, which lost 2 bases and 0 bases, there was a span of 8 bases.